This paragraph covers one T cell receptor (beta chain) sequence. The sample comes from a study of blood T cell repertoires in COVID-19. For the study at large: Specimens from acute and convalescent COVID-19 originated in the United States, Italy and Spain. PBMCs, B-cell-depleted T cells, or T cells provided the cDNA or gDNA that made up the material.

This CDR3 comprises 15 residues. The V gene's germline CDR1 is SEHNR and CDR2 FQNEAQ (reference sequence). V lost 5 bases, J lost 9 bases, and 8 bases stayed unmatched. The assay was immunoSEQ multiplex PCR, and TCRdb's table has in-frame clones only and misses some. The sample has about 150,000 clones, 70% to 90% seen once. Seattle patients were enrolled while actively infected and followed longitudinally. This TCR derives from a woman of 80 years or more with COVID-19, enrolled during active disease. The sequencing input was peripheral blood. The rearrangement joins TRBV7-9 to TRBJ1-6; 9 nucleotides agree with TRBD1. CDR3 coding DNA: TGTGCCAGCAGCACTGGACAGGGGCCGGGTTCACCCCTCCACTTT. Its translation: CASSTGQGPGSPLHF.